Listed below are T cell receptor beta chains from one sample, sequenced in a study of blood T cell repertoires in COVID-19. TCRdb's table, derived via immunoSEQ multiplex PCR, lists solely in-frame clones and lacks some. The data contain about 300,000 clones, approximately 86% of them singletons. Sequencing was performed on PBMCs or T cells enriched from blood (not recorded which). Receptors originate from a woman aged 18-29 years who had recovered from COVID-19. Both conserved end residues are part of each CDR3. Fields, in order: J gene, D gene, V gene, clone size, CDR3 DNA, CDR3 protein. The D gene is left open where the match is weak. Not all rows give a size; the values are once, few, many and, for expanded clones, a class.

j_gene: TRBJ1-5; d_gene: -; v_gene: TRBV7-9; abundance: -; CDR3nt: TGTGCCAGCAGCACAGGGTTGGGCAATCAGCCCCAGCATTTT; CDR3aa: CASSTGLGNQPQHF
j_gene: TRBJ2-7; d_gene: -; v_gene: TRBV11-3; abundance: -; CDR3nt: TGTGCCAGCAGCTTAGAGGCAGGGGGGAAGTACTTC; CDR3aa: CASSLEAGGKYF
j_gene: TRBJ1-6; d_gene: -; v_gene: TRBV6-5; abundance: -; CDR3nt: TGTGCCAGCAGGCCGGCAGGGGAGGGTTCACCCCTCCACTTT; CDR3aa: CASRPAGEGSPLHF
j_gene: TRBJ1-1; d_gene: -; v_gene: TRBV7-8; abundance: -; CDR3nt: TGTGCCAGCACCAATTCACGAGGCCGGGGAGCTGAAGCTTTCTTT; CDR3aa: CASTNSRGRGAEAFF
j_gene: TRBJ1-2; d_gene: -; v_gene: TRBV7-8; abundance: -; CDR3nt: TGTGCCAGCAGCCGATTCGAACCGGACGTTACGGACTCTTATGGCTACACCTTC; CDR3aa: CASSRFEPDVTDSYGYTF
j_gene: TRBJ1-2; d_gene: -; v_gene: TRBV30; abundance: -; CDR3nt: TGTGCCTGGAGTGTCGGGGGGACGGGCTATGGCTACACCTTC; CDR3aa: CAWSVGGTGYGYTF
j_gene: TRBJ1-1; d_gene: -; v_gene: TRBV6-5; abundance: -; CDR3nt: TGTGCCAGCAGTTACACCTTTACAGGGATTCGGACTGAAGCTTTCTTT; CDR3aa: CASSYTFTGIRTEAFF
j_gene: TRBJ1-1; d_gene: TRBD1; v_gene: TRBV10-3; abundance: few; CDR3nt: TGTGCCACAACAGGGGGCGGGAACACTGAAGCTTTCTTT; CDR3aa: CATTGGGNTEAFF
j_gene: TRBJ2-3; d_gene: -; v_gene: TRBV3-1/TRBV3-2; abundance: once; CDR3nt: TGTGCCAGCAGCCAAGCCGGGGGGCAATATACGCAGTATTTT; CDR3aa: CASSQAGGQYTQYF
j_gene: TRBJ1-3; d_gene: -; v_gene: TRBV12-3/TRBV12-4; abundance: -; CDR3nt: TGTGCCAGCATAATGGACACTCGGAACACCATATATTTT; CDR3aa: CASIMDTRNTIYF
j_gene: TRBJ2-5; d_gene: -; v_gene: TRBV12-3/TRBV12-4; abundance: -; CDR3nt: TGTGCCAGCGTACTACCCGGGGAGACCCAGTACTTC; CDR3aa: CASVLPGETQYF
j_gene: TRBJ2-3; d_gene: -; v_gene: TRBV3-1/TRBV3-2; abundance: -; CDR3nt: TGTGCCAGCAGCCGAGGTCGACAGAGCACAGATACGCAGTATTTT; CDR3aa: CASSRGRQSTDTQYF
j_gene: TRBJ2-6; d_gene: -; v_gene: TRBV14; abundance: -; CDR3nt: TGTGCCAGCAGCAGAAGGACTCGTGCTGCTGGGGCCAACGTCCTGACTTTC; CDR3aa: CASSRRTRAAGANVLTF
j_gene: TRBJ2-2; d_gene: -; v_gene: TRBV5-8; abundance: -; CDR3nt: TGTGCCAGCAGCATGGGCCTCAACTCGAACACCGGGGAGCTGTTTTTT; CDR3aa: CASSMGLNSNTGELFF
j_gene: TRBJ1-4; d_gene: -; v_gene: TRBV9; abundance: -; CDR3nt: TGTGCCAGCAGCCGCGGAGGGGAAAAACTGTTTTTT; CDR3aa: CASSRGGEKLFF
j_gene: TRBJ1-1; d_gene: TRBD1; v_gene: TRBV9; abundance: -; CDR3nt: TGTGCCAGCAGCCCGACAGGGGGGAACACTGAAGCTTTCTTT; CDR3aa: CASSPTGGNTEAFF
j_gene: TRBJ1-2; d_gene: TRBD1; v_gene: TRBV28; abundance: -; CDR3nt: TGTGCCAGCAGACTTCTGACAGGGGACTATGGCTACACCTTC; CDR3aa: CASRLLTGDYGYTF
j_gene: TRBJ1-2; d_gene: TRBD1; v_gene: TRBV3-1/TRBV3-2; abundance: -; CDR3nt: TGTGCCAGCAGCCAAAATCGGGACAGGGGTTTTGGCTACACCTTC; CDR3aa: CASSQNRDRGFGYTF
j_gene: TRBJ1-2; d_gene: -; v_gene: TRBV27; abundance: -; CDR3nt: TGTGCCAGCAGTTTGAACAGACACTATGGCTACACCTTC; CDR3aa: CASSLNRHYGYTF
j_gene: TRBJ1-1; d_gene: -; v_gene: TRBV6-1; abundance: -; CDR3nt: TGTGCCAGCAGTGAAAGGGGGGGGTGGAAGAACACTGAAGCTTTCTTT; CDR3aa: CASSERGGWKNTEAFF
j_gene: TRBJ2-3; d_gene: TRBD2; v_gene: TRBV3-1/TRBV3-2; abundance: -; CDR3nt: TGTGCCAGCAGCCGACGGACTAGCGGGACGGTTGGCACAGATACGCAGTATTTT; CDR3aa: CASSRRTSGTVGTDTQYF
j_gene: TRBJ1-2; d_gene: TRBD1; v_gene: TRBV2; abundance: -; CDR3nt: TGTGCCAGCAGTGAAGGGAGACAGGGAAACTATGGCTACACCTTC; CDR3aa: CASSEGRQGNYGYTF
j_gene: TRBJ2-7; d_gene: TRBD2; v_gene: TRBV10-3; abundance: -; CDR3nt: TGTGCCATCAGTGAAGGGACGGGGGGGTACGAGCAGTACTTC; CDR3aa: CAISEGTGGYEQYF
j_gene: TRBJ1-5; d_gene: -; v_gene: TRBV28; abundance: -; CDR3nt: TGTGCCAGCACCCAAAGAGGGTACGGCAATCAGCCCCAGCATTTT; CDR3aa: CASTQRGYGNQPQHF
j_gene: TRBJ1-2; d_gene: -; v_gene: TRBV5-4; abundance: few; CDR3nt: TGTGCCAGCAGCTTGGACAGGGCGAATGGCTACACCTTC; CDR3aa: CASSLDRANGYTF
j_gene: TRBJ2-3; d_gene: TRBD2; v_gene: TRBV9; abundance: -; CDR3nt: TGTGCCAGCACGGGACTAGCCGAAGATACGCAGTATTTT; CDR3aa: CASTGLAEDTQYF
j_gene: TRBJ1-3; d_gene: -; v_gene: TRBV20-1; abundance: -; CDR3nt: TGCAGTGCTAGTCGACGGGTTTACGGAAACACCATATATTTT; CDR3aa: CSASRRVYGNTIYF
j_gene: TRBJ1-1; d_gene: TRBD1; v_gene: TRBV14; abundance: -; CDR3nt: TGTGCCAGCAGCCAAGGCCATCACGGACAGGGGATGAACACTGAAGCTTTCTTT; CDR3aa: CASSQGHHGQGMNTEAFF
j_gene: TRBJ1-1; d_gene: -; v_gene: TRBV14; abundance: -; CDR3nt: TGTGCCAGCAGCCAACTCAACACTGAAGCTTTCTTT; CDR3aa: CASSQLNTEAFF
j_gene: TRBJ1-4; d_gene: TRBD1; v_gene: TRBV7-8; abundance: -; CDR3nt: TGTGCCAGCAGCGGTCACAGGGGTAATGAAAAACTGTTTTTT; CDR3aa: CASSGHRGNEKLFF